The rows below give T cell receptor beta chains drawn from one sample of a study of T cell responses to AZD1222 COVID-19 vaccine. This table comes from immunoSEQ multiplex PCR, and its TCRdb copy is limited to in-frame clones, with some not included. The data show 90,000 to 150,000 clones, with approximately 90% seen just once and roughly 8.9% held by the top ten. The material sequenced was peripheral blood, taken on day 0 of AZD1222 vaccination. The origin of the receptors is an adult in good health. Each CDR3 is given with its conserved first and last residue. A D gene is named only where the DNA matches it firmly. Part of the rows lack a size; the others show once, few, many or a class for expanded clones.

d_call	clone_size	v_call	j_call	cdr3_nt	cdr3_aa
NA	NA	TRBV7-9	TRBJ1-2	TGTGCCAGCAGCCAAGATCTTAACTATGGCTACACCTTC	CASSQDLNYGYTF
NA	NA	TRBV7-9	TRBJ1-1	TGTGCCAGCAGCCTGGGTGGGTGGACTGAAGCTTTCTTT	CASSLGGWTEAFF
TRBD1	NA	TRBV6-5	TRBJ2-2	TGTGCCAGCAGCCGAGGACAGGGCGCAACCGGGGAGCTGTTTTTT	CASSRGQGATGELFF
NA	NA	TRBV5-6	TRBJ1-3	TGTGCCAGCAGCTTAGCAGGGATCTCTGGAAACACCATATATTTT	CASSLAGISGNTIYF
TRBD2	NA	TRBV27	TRBJ2-1	TGTGCCAGCAGTTTACCGGGAGGTTTTTTAAATGAGCAGTTCTTC	CASSLPGGFLNEQFF
NA	NA	TRBV5-4	TRBJ2-1	TGTGCCAGCAGCCAGGGGGGACACCTCGACTACAATGAGCAGTTCTTC	CASSQGGHLDYNEQFF
NA	NA	TRBV10-3	TRBJ1-5	TGTGCCATCAGTCACCCTTGGATAAACACGGAGGTCGGGCGGCCCCAGCATTTT	CAISHPWINTEVGRPQHF
TRBD2	NA	TRBV10-1	TRBJ2-2	TGCGCCAGCAGTGCCTTGAGGACTAGCGGGAGCACGAACACCGGGGAGCTGTTTTTT	CASSALRTSGSTNTGELFF
NA	NA	TRBV5-6	TRBJ2-1	TGTGCCAGCAGAGCAGGCAGCCTCTCCTACAATGAGCAGTTCTTC	CASRAGSLSYNEQFF
NA	NA	TRBV28	TRBJ2-7	TGTGCCAGCAGTCCCCGGGCCCCGAGCTCCTACGAGCAGTACTTC	CASSPRAPSSYEQYF
NA	few	TRBV4-1	TRBJ2-5	TGCGCCAGCAGCCAACAAGAACAAGGAGAGACCCAGTACTTC	CASSQQEQGETQYF
NA	NA	TRBV5-4	TRBJ2-1	TGTGCCAGCAGCTTGGCGGTGAGCAATGAGCAGTTCTTC	CASSLAVSNEQFF
TRBD2	few	TRBV7-3	TRBJ2-1	TGTGCCAGCAGCTTAATAGGCGGGGGGCGTGAGCAGTTCTTC	CASSLIGGGREQFF
NA	few	TRBV5-1	TRBJ2-7	TGCGCCAGCAGCTTGCTAGTGGCGGCCCAAGGCGAGCAGTACTTC	CASSLLVAAQGEQYF
NA	NA	TRBV6-1	TRBJ1-6	TGTGCCAGCGGTGAGGCGGATTCACCCCTCCACTTT	CASGEADSPLHF
NA	NA	TRBV4-2	TRBJ1-6	TGTGCCAGCAGCCAAAGACGTCGGCAGGGGAGTTCACCCCTCCACTTT	CASSQRRRQGSSPLHF
NA	NA	TRBV27	TRBJ2-2	TGTGCCAGCAGTTTATTAAACGGGGAGCTGTTTTTT	CASSLLNGELFF
NA	once	TRBV2	TRBJ1-6	TGTGCCAGTGCAACCCTAGAAAATAATTCACCCCTCCACTTT	CASATLENNSPLHF
TRBD2	NA	TRBV7-8	TRBJ2-5	TGTGCCAGCAGCTCAGGCTTCACTAGCGGAGTCCGTGGTGAGACCCAGTACTTC	CASSSGFTSGVRGETQYF
NA	NA	TRBV4-2	TRBJ1-2	TGTGCCAGCAGCCTCCAAGAGGGTTCTAGAGAACACTATGGCTACACCTTC	CASSLQEGSREHYGYTF